Listed below are T cell receptor beta chains from one sample, sequenced in a study of blood T cells in healthy people across ages. Each CDR3 protein is one row after TCRdb ran MiXCR on the 5' RACE reads. The sample lists over 1,300,000 distinct CDR3 sequences, 59% seen once, with about 6.7% in the top ten. The sample comprised blood. The source of these receptors is a man aged 18 to 29 in good health. CDR3s include the opening cysteine and the closing phenylalanine or tryptophan. A D gene is named only where the DNA matches it firmly. Part of the rows lack a size; the others show once, few, many or a class for expanded clones.

clone_size | d_call | j_call | v_call | cdr3_aa | cdr3_nt
NA | TRBD2 | TRBJ2-7 | TRBV5-1 | CASSGSGAEIPVEQYF | TGCGCCAGCAGCGGAAGCGGGGCAGAAATCCCAGTCGAGCAGTACTTC
NA | NA | TRBJ1-1 | TRBV3-1 | CASTPWGSSNTEAFF | TGTGCCAGCACCCCTTGGGGTTCGTCGAACACTGAAGCTTTCTTT
NA | NA | TRBJ2-7 | TRBV4-2 | CASSQVLGYEQYF | TGTGCCAGCAGCCAAGTCCTCGGGTACGAGCAGTACTTC
NA | TRBD1 | TRBJ1-1 | TRBV5-1 | CASSLYRGVDTEAFF | TGCGCCAGCAGCTTGTACAGGGGTGTAGACACTGAAGCTTTCTTT
NA | TRBD1 | TRBJ2-6 | TRBV2 | CAIDRGIAGANVLTF | TGTGCCATAGACAGGGGTATCGCTGGGGCCAACGTCCTGACTTTC
few | TRBD2 | TRBJ2-1 | TRBV5-1 | CASSLGTTAYNEQFF | TGCGCCAGCAGCTTAGGGACTACCGCCTACAATGAGCAGTTCTTC
few | TRBD2 | TRBJ2-1 | TRBV5-1 | CASSSGRGTPNEQFF | TGCGCCAGCAGCTCCGGGAGGGGAACCCCCAATGAGCAGTTCTTC
NA | TRBD2 | TRBJ2-3 | TRBV9 | CASSVGLAAHISTDTQYF | TGTGCCAGCAGCGTAGGACTAGCGGCCCACATAAGCACAGATACGCAGTATTTT
NA | TRBD1 | TRBJ2-1 | TRBV7-2 | CASNPTGGASYNEQFF | TGTGCCAGCAACCCGACAGGGGGGGCCTCCTACAATGAGCAGTTCTTC
few | NA | TRBJ2-1 | TRBV12-3/TRBV12-4 | CASRVTGLEQFF | TGTGCCAGCAGAGTAACCGGCCTTGAGCAGTTCTTC
NA | NA | TRBJ2-1 | TRBV27 | CASSLRGIHNEQFF | TGTGCCAGCAGTTTACGGGGTATCCACAATGAGCAGTTCTTC
NA | TRBD1 | TRBJ2-5 | TRBV27 | CASSRSTGEETQYF | TGTGCCAGCAGCCGTAGTACAGGGGAAGAGACCCAGTACTTC
once | NA | TRBJ2-3 | TRBV2 | CASSDRIGTDTQYF | TGTGCCAGCAGTGACAGGATAGGCACAGATACGCAGTATTTT
NA | NA | TRBJ2-5 | TRBV3-1 | CASSQRRGTQETQYF | TGTGCCAGCAGCCAAAGGCGTGGGACCCAAGAGACCCAGTACTTC
NA | NA | TRBJ2-7 | TRBV20-1 | CSAFSAGVGYEQYF | TGCAGTGCTTTTTCCGCAGGGGTTGGGTACGAGCAGTACTTC
once | NA | TRBJ2-3 | TRBV25-1 | CASRETGLSLDTQYF | NA
NA | NA | TRBJ1-1 | TRBV6-6 | CASSYGRPAGTEAFF | TGTGCCAGCAGTTATGGTAGACCGGCTGGCACTGAAGCTTTCTTT
NA | TRBD1 | TRBJ1-2 | TRBV7-9 | CASSPGQGDSYGYTF | TGTGCCAGCAGCCCCGGACAGGGGGATTCCTATGGCTACACCTTC
NA | TRBD2 | TRBJ2-1 | TRBV12-3/TRBV12-4 | CASSLSGAPKFF | TGTGCCAGCAGTTTGAGCGGGGCCCCTAAGTTCTTC
NA | TRBD1 | TRBJ2-7 | TRBV20-1 | CSASRQGPYEQYF | TGCAGTGCAAGCCGACAGGGCCCCTACGAGCAGTACTTC
NA | TRBD1 | TRBJ1-2 | TRBV4-1 | CASSQRDRIYGYTF | TGCGCCAGCAGCCAGAGGGACAGGATCTATGGCTACACCTTC
NA | NA | TRBJ2-3 | TRBV27 | CASSLYLGDTQYF | TGTGCCAGCAGTTTATACTTGGGAGATACGCAGTATTTT
few | NA | TRBJ2-1 | TRBV6-6 | CASSYHENEQFF | TGTGCCAGCAGTTACCACGAGAATGAGCAGTTCTTC
many | TRBD2 | TRBJ2-5 | TRBV4-1 | CASSQGLAGVSEQYF | TGCGCCAGCAGCCAGGGACTAGCGGGGGTCAGTGAGCAGTACTTC
NA | TRBD2 | TRBJ2-3 | TRBV7-2 | CASSYSGTSTADTQYF | TGTGCCAGCAGCTACTCCGGGACTAGCACAGCAGATACGCAGTATTTT
few | TRBD1 | TRBJ2-7 | TRBV29-1 | CSGVWDRTYEQYF | TGCAGCGGGGTCTGGGACAGGACCTACGAGCAGTACTTC
NA | TRBD1 | TRBJ2-7 | TRBV7-9 | CASSLLGTESTYEQYF | TGTGCCAGCAGCTTACTAGGGACAGAGAGTACCTACGAGCAGTACTTC
NA | NA | TRBJ1-4 | TRBV7-6 | CASSPGMGEKLFF | TGTGCCAGCAGCCCCGGCATGGGTGAAAAACTGTTTTTT
NA | TRBD2 | TRBJ2-7 | TRBV27 | CASSPKTSGDYEQYF | TGTGCCAGCAGTCCGAAGACTAGCGGGGACTACGAGCAGTACTTC
NA | TRBD1 | TRBJ1-2 | TRBV4-1 | CASSQPFGTGVSNGYTF | TGCGCCAGCAGCCAGCCATTCGGGACAGGGGTTAGTAATGGCTACACCTTC
NA | NA | TRBJ2-7 | TRBV28 | CASRMDASAYEQYF | TGTGCCAGCAGAATGGACGCGTCCGCCTACGAGCAGTACTTC
few | NA | TRBJ1-5 | TRBV7-2 | CASSLEGTVANQPQHF | TGTGCCAGCAGCTTGGAGGGGACGGTGGCAAATCAGCCCCAGCATTTT
NA | NA | TRBJ1-1 | TRBV3-1 | CASSLRTMNTEAFF | TGTGCCAGCAGCCTACGGACGATGAACACTGAAGCTTTCTTT
NA | TRBD1 | TRBJ2-1 | TRBV7-9 | CASSLEDGLRDRVYEQFF | TGTGCCAGCAGCTTAGAAGATGGGCTCCGGGACAGGGTCTATGAGCAGTTCTTC
NA | NA | TRBJ2-3 | TRBV29-1 | CSVEVWDPTDTQYF | TGCAGCGTTGAGGTATGGGATCCTACAGATACGCAGTATTTT
NA | NA | TRBJ2-1 | TRBV4-1 | CASSQGEGPTGEQFF | TGCGCCAGCAGCCAAGGGGAAGGACCGACTGGTGAGCAGTTCTTC
NA | TRBD2 | TRBJ2-7 | TRBV20-1 | CSASASGTEQYF | TGCAGTGCTAGCGCTAGCGGGACCGAGCAGTACTTC
few | TRBD1 | TRBJ2-3 | TRBV2 | CANGDSTQYF | TGTGCCAACGGGGACAGCACGCAGTATTTT
few | NA | TRBJ2-7 | TRBV20-1 | CSARIGYEQYF | TGCAGTGCTAGAATAGGGTACGAGCAGTACTTC
NA | NA | TRBJ2-2 | TRBV7-6 | CASSLARDTGELFF | TGTGCCAGCAGCTTAGCCAGGGACACCGGGGAGCTGTTTTTT
once | NA | TRBJ2-1 | TRBV4-2 | CASSRIAAGNEQFF | TGTGCCAGCAGCCGAATAGCGGCAGGGAATGAGCAGTTCTTC
many | NA | TRBJ2-3 | TRBV4-2 | CASSHPSTDTQYF | TGTGCCAGCAGCCACCCTAGCACAGATACGCAGTATTTT
few | NA | TRBJ2-7 | TRBV6-5 | CASSYVLGPSYEQYF | TGTGCCAGCAGTTACGTTCTGGGGCCTTCCTACGAGCAGTACTTC
NA | NA | TRBJ1-4 | TRBV11-2 | CASSQTGNVEKLFF | TGTGCCAGCAGCCAAACAGGGAATGTGGAAAAACTGTTTTTT
once | TRBD1 | TRBJ2-1 | TRBV20-1 | CSARYRRGLYNEQFF | TGCAGTGCTAGATACCGCAGGGGGCTTTACAATGAGCAGTTCTTC
NA | TRBD1 | TRBJ1-6 | TRBV7-9 | CASSDRDRRSPLHF | TGTGCCAGCAGCGACCGGGACAGACGTTCACCCCTCCACTTT
NA | TRBD1 | TRBJ2-6 | TRBV12-3/TRBV12-4 | CASSLVRDRRSGANVLTF | TGTGCCAGCAGTTTGGTCAGGGACAGGCGGTCTGGGGCCAACGTCCTGACTTTC
NA | NA | TRBJ2-3 | TRBV7-2 | CASSLEARATTDTQYF | TGTGCCAGCAGCTTAGAGGCCAGGGCAACCACAGATACGCAGTATTTT
NA | NA | TRBJ2-7 | TRBV20-1 | CSARDKLVAVQYF | TGCAGTGCTAGAGATAAACTAGTCGCGGTGCAGTACTTC
once | NA | TRBJ1-1 | TRBV18 | CASSPEVGVEAFF | TGTGCCAGCTCCCCCGAGGTGGGGGTTGAAGCTTTCTTT
NA | TRBD2 | TRBJ2-3 | TRBV28 | CASSAGTNTDTQYF | TGTGCCAGCAGTGCCGGGACTAACACAGATACGCAGTATTTT
once | NA | TRBJ2-1 | TRBV7-2 | CASSSNRENEQFF | TGTGCCAGCAGCTCTAATCGGGAGAATGAGCAGTTCTTC
few | TRBD1 | TRBJ2-7 | TRBV4-3 | CASSQVAGGWYEQYF | TGCGCCAGCAGCCAAGTAGCAGGGGGCTGGTACGAGCAGTACTTC
NA | TRBD1 | TRBJ2-3 | TRBV6-2/TRBV6-3 | CASEYSARGRRTDTQYF | TGTGCCAGCGAGTACTCGGCCAGGGGGCGAAGAACAGATACGCAGTATTTT
NA | TRBD2 | TRBJ2-1 | TRBV4-1 | CASSQGPSGSSYNEQFF | TGCGCCAGCAGCCAAGGTCCTAGCGGAAGCTCCTACAATGAGCAGTTCTTC
NA | TRBD1 | TRBJ1-6 | TRBV7-9 | CASSAGQGSSYNSPLHF | TGTGCCAGCAGCGCCGGACAGGGAAGCTCCTATAATTCACCCCTCCACTTT
NA | TRBD1 | TRBJ1-6 | TRBV6-5 | CASGQGENSPLHF | TGTGCCAGCGGACAGGGGGAGAATTCACCCCTCCACTTT
NA | NA | TRBJ2-4 | TRBV10-3 | CAISESRGPSYGQYF | TGTGCCATCAGTGAGTCGAGGGGCCCCTCTTACGGGCAGTACTTC